These T cell receptor beta chains were read from a single sample in a study of OX40 agonist ivuxolimab in advanced cancers. The data were produced by immunoSEQ multiplex PCR, yet TCRdb's version contains in-frame clones alone and is incomplete. The table has about 40,000 clones, around 87% seen once. The sequencing used CD4+ or CD8+ T cells sorted from blood, collected in a trial of the OX40 agonist ivuxolimab. The source is an adult with an advanced solid tumor such as melanoma, head and neck, liver or kidney cancer. Each CDR3 is given with its conserved first and last residue. Fields, in order: D gene, clone size, CDR3 length, J gene, V gene, CDR3 DNA, CDR3 protein. A D gene is named only where the DNA matches it firmly. Not every row has a clone size; where given, it reads once, few, many or a size class.

d_call: -
clone_size: -
cdr3_length: 14
j_call: TRBJ1-5
v_call: TRBV6-6
cdr3_nt: TGTGCCAGCAGTTACGGCTCCCGTGGGCAGCCCCAGCATTTT
cdr3_aa: CASSYGSRGQPQHF

d_call: -
clone_size: -
cdr3_length: 11
j_call: TRBJ2-5
v_call: TRBV9
cdr3_nt: TGTGCCAGCAGCGTAGACGAGACCCAGTACTTC
cdr3_aa: CASSVDETQYF

d_call: TRBD1
clone_size: -
cdr3_length: 14
j_call: TRBJ2-7
v_call: TRBV29-1
cdr3_nt: TGCAGCGTTCGCGGACAGGGGAGACTCTACGAGCAGTACTTC
cdr3_aa: CSVRGQGRLYEQYF

d_call: TRBD2
clone_size: -
cdr3_length: 14
j_call: TRBJ2-7
v_call: TRBV28
cdr3_nt: TGTGCCAGCAGTCGCCCCGGACTAGTATACGAGCAGTACTTC
cdr3_aa: CASSRPGLVYEQYF

d_call: -
clone_size: once
cdr3_length: 16
j_call: TRBJ1-1
v_call: TRBV9
cdr3_nt: TGTGCCAGCAGCGCCGGATTTTCCCTCATGAACACTGAAGCTTTCTTT
cdr3_aa: CASSAGFSLMNTEAFF

d_call: -
clone_size: -
cdr3_length: 15
j_call: TRBJ1-6
v_call: TRBV18
cdr3_nt: TGTGCCAGCTCTTCCACTCCGACAATTGGTTCACCCCTCCACTTT
cdr3_aa: CASSSTPTIGSPLHF

d_call: -
clone_size: once
cdr3_length: 12
j_call: TRBJ1-5
v_call: TRBV21-1
cdr3_nt: TGTGCCAGCAGCAAAGAGAGGCAGCCCCAGCATTTT
cdr3_aa: CASSKERQPQHF

d_call: TRBD2
clone_size: -
cdr3_length: 17
j_call: TRBJ2-3
v_call: TRBV15
cdr3_nt: TGTGCCACCAGCAGAGATCCTAGCGGGGCGGGAGAGGATACGCAGTATTTT
cdr3_aa: CATSRDPSGAGEDTQYF

d_call: -
clone_size: -
cdr3_length: 14
j_call: TRBJ2-2
v_call: TRBV4-1
cdr3_nt: TGCGCCAGCAGCCAACGGGACCTTTACGGGGAGCTGTTTTTT
cdr3_aa: CASSQRDLYGELFF

d_call: -
clone_size: -
cdr3_length: 12
j_call: TRBJ1-1
v_call: TRBV7-3
cdr3_nt: TGTGCCAGCAGCTTGACGAACACTGAAGCTTTCTTT
cdr3_aa: CASSLTNTEAFF

d_call: TRBD2
clone_size: -
cdr3_length: 16
j_call: TRBJ2-3
v_call: TRBV28
cdr3_nt: TGTGCCAGCAGTTCCCGTAGCGGGGGAAAGGCAGATACGCAGTATTTT
cdr3_aa: CASSSRSGGKADTQYF

d_call: TRBD2
clone_size: -
cdr3_length: 15
j_call: TRBJ2-7
v_call: TRBV7-9
cdr3_nt: TGTGCCAGCAGCTTTCTCGGACTAGCGGGAGACGAGCAGTACTTC
cdr3_aa: CASSFLGLAGDEQYF

d_call: -
clone_size: -
cdr3_length: 12
j_call: TRBJ2-7
v_call: TRBV5-1
cdr3_nt: TGCGCCAGCAGCTTCCCCTTAGGGGAGCAGTACTTC
cdr3_aa: CASSFPLGEQYF

d_call: -
clone_size: medium-sized
cdr3_length: 15
j_call: TRBJ2-2
v_call: TRBV5-1
cdr3_nt: TGCGCCAGCAGCTTGACGACTATGAACACCGGGGAGCTGTTTTTT
cdr3_aa: CASSLTTMNTGELFF

d_call: -
clone_size: -
cdr3_length: 15
j_call: TRBJ1-1
v_call: TRBV10-3
cdr3_nt: TGTGCCATCAGTGACTCATACCGGGATATCACTGAAGCTTTCTTT
cdr3_aa: CAISDSYRDITEAFF

d_call: TRBD2
clone_size: -
cdr3_length: 14
j_call: TRBJ2-1
v_call: TRBV2
cdr3_nt: TGTGCCAGCATGCGGACTAGCGGTAACAATGAGCAGTTCTTC
cdr3_aa: CASMRTSGNNEQFF

d_call: -
clone_size: few
cdr3_length: 13
j_call: TRBJ2-7
v_call: TRBV13
cdr3_nt: TGTGCCAGCAGCCCTCCAGGGAGCTACGAGCAGTACTTC
cdr3_aa: CASSPPGSYEQYF

d_call: -
clone_size: once
cdr3_length: 14
j_call: TRBJ1-5
v_call: TRBV9
cdr3_nt: TGTGCCAGCAGCGAGTGGGGTAGCAATCAGCCCCAGCATTTT
cdr3_aa: CASSEWGSNQPQHF

d_call: -
clone_size: once
cdr3_length: 15
j_call: TRBJ1-1
v_call: TRBV15
cdr3_nt: TGTGCCACCAGCAGAGGGGGGGGCATGAACACTGAAGCTTTCTTT
cdr3_aa: CATSRGGGMNTEAFF

d_call: -
clone_size: -
cdr3_length: 15
j_call: TRBJ1-2
v_call: TRBV19
cdr3_nt: TGTGCCAGTAGTCCTGATAGGCCCGGATACTATGGCTACACCTTC
cdr3_aa: CASSPDRPGYYGYTF

d_call: -
clone_size: few
cdr3_length: 11
j_call: TRBJ1-1
v_call: TRBV29-1
cdr3_nt: TGCAGCGTTGATGGGAACACTGAAGCTTTCTTT
cdr3_aa: CSVDGNTEAFF

d_call: -
clone_size: -
cdr3_length: 16
j_call: TRBJ2-3
v_call: TRBV4-1
cdr3_nt: TGCGCCAGCAGCCGCGAAGCGACTAGGGGTATGGATACGCAGTATTTT
cdr3_aa: CASSREATRGMDTQYF

d_call: TRBD2
clone_size: -
cdr3_length: 18
j_call: TRBJ2-1
v_call: TRBV19
cdr3_nt: TGTGCCAGTAGTACCATCGACCCGGGACTAGCGGGGGGGAGATCTGAGTTCTTC
cdr3_aa: CASSTIDPGLAGGRSEFF

d_call: TRBD2
clone_size: few
cdr3_length: 15
j_call: TRBJ2-7
v_call: TRBV27
cdr3_nt: TGTGCCAGCGGGACTAGCGGGTTACTCTCCTACGAGCAGTACTTC
cdr3_aa: CASGTSGLLSYEQYF

d_call: -
clone_size: -
cdr3_length: 15
j_call: TRBJ1-5
v_call: TRBV4-1
cdr3_nt: TGCGCCAGCAGCCAAGATGCAGGGGCTGGTCAGCCCCAGCATTTT
cdr3_aa: CASSQDAGAGQPQHF

d_call: -
clone_size: -
cdr3_length: 14
j_call: TRBJ2-7
v_call: TRBV7-2
cdr3_nt: TGTGCCAGCAGCTTCCGCCAGGGAGGAGGCGAGCAGTACTTC
cdr3_aa: CASSFRQGGGEQYF

d_call: TRBD1
clone_size: -
cdr3_length: 14
j_call: TRBJ2-5
v_call: TRBV29-1
cdr3_nt: TGCAGCGTTCTTGGACAGGGACTCCAAGAGACCCAGTACTTC
cdr3_aa: CSVLGQGLQETQYF

d_call: -
clone_size: -
cdr3_length: 13
j_call: TRBJ1-1
v_call: TRBV11-2
cdr3_nt: TGTGCCAGCAGCTTACAGGGGAACACTGAAGCTTTCTTT
cdr3_aa: CASSLQGNTEAFF

d_call: -
clone_size: once
cdr3_length: 16
j_call: TRBJ1-5
v_call: TRBV28
cdr3_nt: TGTGCCAGTAGGTGGCGGTTCGGGGCGAGCAATCAGCCCCAGCATTTT
cdr3_aa: CASRWRFGASNQPQHF

d_call: TRBD2
clone_size: -
cdr3_length: 15
j_call: TRBJ2-1
v_call: TRBV7-9
cdr3_nt: TGTGCCAGCAGCTCGGGACTAGCGGGAGGGTATGAGCAGTTCTTC
cdr3_aa: CASSSGLAGGYEQFF

d_call: -
clone_size: -
cdr3_length: 13
j_call: TRBJ2-7
v_call: TRBV30
cdr3_nt: TGTGCCTGGAGTGATGGGCCGCGGTGGGAGCAGTACTTC
cdr3_aa: CAWSDGPRWEQYF

d_call: TRBD2
clone_size: -
cdr3_length: 14
j_call: TRBJ2-3
v_call: TRBV30
cdr3_nt: TGTGCCTCCAGTAGCGGGAGCGGGTCAGATACGCAGTATTTT
cdr3_aa: CASSSGSGSDTQYF

d_call: TRBD1
clone_size: -
cdr3_length: 13
j_call: TRBJ2-7
v_call: TRBV19
cdr3_nt: TGTGCCAGTCAAGGGACAGCCTTCTACGAGCAGTACTTC
cdr3_aa: CASQGTAFYEQYF

d_call: -
clone_size: once
cdr3_length: 15
j_call: TRBJ2-3
v_call: TRBV9
cdr3_nt: TGTGCCAGCAGCAGCCCGGGACTGACGGAGGATACGCAGTATTTT
cdr3_aa: CASSSPGLTEDTQYF

d_call: -
clone_size: -
cdr3_length: 14
j_call: TRBJ1-6
v_call: TRBV2
cdr3_nt: TGTGCCAGCAGTGAAGGGCAGGGTATCTCACCCCTCCACTTT
cdr3_aa: CASSEGQGISPLHF

d_call: TRBD1
clone_size: -
cdr3_length: 15
j_call: TRBJ2-4
v_call: TRBV6-6
cdr3_nt: TGTGCCAGCAGTTACCCGCCCCAGGGGGTCAACATTCAGTACTTC
cdr3_aa: CASSYPPQGVNIQYF

d_call: -
clone_size: -
cdr3_length: 13
j_call: TRBJ1-3
v_call: TRBV5-1
cdr3_nt: TGCGCCACCCATGGGGACGACGGAAACACCATATATTTT
cdr3_aa: CATHGDDGNTIYF

d_call: -
clone_size: once
cdr3_length: 16
j_call: TRBJ2-1
v_call: TRBV5-1
cdr3_nt: TGCGCCAGCAGCTTTGGGATGGAGACTCGAACCAATGAGCAGTTCTTC
cdr3_aa: CASSFGMETRTNEQFF

d_call: -
clone_size: -
cdr3_length: 13
j_call: TRBJ2-1
v_call: TRBV28
cdr3_nt: TGTGCCAGCATGGGGGGAATACAAGATGAGCAGTTCTTC
cdr3_aa: CASMGGIQDEQFF

d_call: -
clone_size: -
cdr3_length: 16
j_call: TRBJ2-5
v_call: TRBV6-5
cdr3_nt: TGTGCCAGCAGTTACTCCGATAGCGGATACCAAGAGACCCAGTACTTC
cdr3_aa: CASSYSDSGYQETQYF

d_call: -
clone_size: -
cdr3_length: 16
j_call: TRBJ1-1
v_call: TRBV27
cdr3_nt: TGTGCCACCGGGGGATGGAGGGGAGGGATGGGAACTGAAGCTTTCTTT
cdr3_aa: CATGGWRGGMGTEAFF

d_call: -
clone_size: -
cdr3_length: 13
j_call: TRBJ1-4
v_call: TRBV11-3
cdr3_nt: TGTGCCAGCAGCTTCTGGGGATCCGAAAAACTGTTTTTT
cdr3_aa: CASSFWGSEKLFF

d_call: TRBD1
clone_size: -
cdr3_length: 16
j_call: TRBJ2-7
v_call: TRBV11-3
cdr3_nt: TGTGCCAGCAGCTTAGTGAGTCAGGGGGTCAACTACGAGCAGTACTTC
cdr3_aa: CASSLVSQGVNYEQYF

d_call: TRBD1
clone_size: -
cdr3_length: 16
j_call: TRBJ2-7
v_call: TRBV5-1
cdr3_nt: TGCGCCAGCAGCGTTCCGAGACAGGGGGCCTCCTACGAGCAGTACTTC
cdr3_aa: CASSVPRQGASYEQYF

d_call: -
clone_size: -
cdr3_length: 15
j_call: TRBJ2-7
v_call: TRBV30
cdr3_nt: TGTGCCTGGAGCATTGTCGGGACGTGGCCCTACGAGCAGTACTTC
cdr3_aa: CAWSIVGTWPYEQYF

d_call: -
clone_size: -
cdr3_length: 13
j_call: TRBJ1-1
v_call: TRBV5-6
cdr3_nt: TGTGCCAGCAGCTTGAGGTTGCAGTCTGAAGCTTTCTTT
cdr3_aa: CASSLRLQSEAFF